The clone carrying this T cell receptor (beta chain) has a count of ten or more. What it binds is unknown. The data belong to a study of T cell repertoires in cytomegalovirus infection. MiXCR, run by TCRdb on the reads, gives a single entry per CDR3 protein. The table lists around 300,000 distinct CDR3 sequences, under 25% of them singletons. This clonotype was sampled from a human donor in good health (CMV status not recorded). Some clones in this sample may be carry-over from other donors' samples. The sequences come from cultured PBMCs, collected from culture after CMV antigen stimulation.

This chain's CDR3 is CASSYGALNQPQHF. In DNA form, the CDR3 reads TGTGCCAGCAGTTACGGTGCGCTAAATCAGCCCCAGCATTTT. The chain is built from TRBV6-6 and TRBJ1-5; D gene uncertain. The CDR3 runs 14 residues. Germline V gives CDR1 MNHNY, CDR2 SVGAGI (reference sequence). Trimming took 2 bases from V and 4 from J, leaving 9 bases between them.